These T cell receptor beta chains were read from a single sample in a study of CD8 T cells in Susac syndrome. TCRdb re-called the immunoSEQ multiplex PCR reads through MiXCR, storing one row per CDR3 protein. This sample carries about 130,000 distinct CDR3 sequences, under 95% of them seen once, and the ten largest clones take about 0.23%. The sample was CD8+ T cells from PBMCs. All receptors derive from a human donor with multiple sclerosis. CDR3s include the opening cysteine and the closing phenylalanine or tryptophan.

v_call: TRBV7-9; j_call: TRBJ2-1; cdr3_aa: CASSSLTGGLAGELFF
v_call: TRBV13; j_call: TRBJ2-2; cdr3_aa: CASSPLEGANTGELFF
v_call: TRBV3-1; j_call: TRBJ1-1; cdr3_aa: CASSPDRGITEAFF
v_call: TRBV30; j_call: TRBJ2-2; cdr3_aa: CAMTEAGGNTGELFF
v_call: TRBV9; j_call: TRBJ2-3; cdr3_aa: CASSPPRPSSTDTQYF
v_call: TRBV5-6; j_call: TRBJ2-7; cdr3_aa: CASSFRGIEYF
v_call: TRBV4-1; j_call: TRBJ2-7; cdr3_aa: CASSQPGFFDEQYF
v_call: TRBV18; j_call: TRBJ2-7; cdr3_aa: CASSPGRAYEQYF
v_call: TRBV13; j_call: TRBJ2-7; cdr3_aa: CASSQTGLGDEQYF
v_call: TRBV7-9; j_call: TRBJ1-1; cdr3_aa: CASSLDFGERRAFF
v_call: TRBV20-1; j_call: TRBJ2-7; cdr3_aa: CSAADRALKNEQYF
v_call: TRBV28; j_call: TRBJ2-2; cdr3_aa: CASSIDRANTGELFF
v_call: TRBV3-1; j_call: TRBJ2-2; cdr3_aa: CASSRREEDTGELFF
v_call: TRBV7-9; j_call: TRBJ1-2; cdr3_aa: CASSLGTPRGYTF
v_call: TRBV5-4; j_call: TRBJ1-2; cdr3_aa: CASPGPDTF
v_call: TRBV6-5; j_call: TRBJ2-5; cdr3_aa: CASSYHAGKETQYF
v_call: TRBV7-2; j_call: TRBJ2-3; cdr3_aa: CASSFPIAGGSPDTQYF
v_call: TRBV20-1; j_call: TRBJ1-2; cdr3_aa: CSAIQGFGESYTF
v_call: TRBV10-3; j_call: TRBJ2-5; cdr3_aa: CAISESALVTSGSQTQYF
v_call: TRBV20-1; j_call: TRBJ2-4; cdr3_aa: CSARDLEGRKNIQYF
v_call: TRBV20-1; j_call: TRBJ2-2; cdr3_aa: CSSSAPNTGELFF
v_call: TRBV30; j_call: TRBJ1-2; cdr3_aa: CAWRDYRVIGGYTF
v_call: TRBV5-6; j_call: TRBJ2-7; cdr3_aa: CASSLSQGRYEQYF
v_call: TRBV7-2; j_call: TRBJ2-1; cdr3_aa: CASSFGTMRQFF
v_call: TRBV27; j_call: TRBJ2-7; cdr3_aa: CASSWTGDHEQYF
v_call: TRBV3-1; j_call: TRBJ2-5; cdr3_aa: CASSQDQVDVVETQYF
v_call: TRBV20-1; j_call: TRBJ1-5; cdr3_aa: CSAGTGIYQPQHF
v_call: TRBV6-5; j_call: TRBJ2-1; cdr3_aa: CASSSGLNSYNEQFF
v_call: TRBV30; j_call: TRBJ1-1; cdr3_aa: CAWITLAEAFF
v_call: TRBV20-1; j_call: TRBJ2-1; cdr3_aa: CSARGTSGITLSNEQFF
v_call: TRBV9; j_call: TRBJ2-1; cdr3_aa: CASSDNRGRVAYNEQFF
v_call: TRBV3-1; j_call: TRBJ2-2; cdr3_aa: CASSQAAGGNTGELFF
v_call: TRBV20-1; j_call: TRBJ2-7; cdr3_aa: CSARVGGSSYEQYF
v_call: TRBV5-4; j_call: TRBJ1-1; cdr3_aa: CASSLYPGDTEAFF
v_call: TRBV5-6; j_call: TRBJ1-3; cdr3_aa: CASSFGSNTIYF
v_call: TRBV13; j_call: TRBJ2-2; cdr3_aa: CASSFSPTRNTGELFF
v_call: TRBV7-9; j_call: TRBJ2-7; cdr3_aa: CASSSPGTGYEQYF
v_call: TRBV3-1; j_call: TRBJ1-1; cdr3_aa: CASSQGAIVEAFF
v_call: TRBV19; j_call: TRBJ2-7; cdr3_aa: CASSIDSTGVDEQYF